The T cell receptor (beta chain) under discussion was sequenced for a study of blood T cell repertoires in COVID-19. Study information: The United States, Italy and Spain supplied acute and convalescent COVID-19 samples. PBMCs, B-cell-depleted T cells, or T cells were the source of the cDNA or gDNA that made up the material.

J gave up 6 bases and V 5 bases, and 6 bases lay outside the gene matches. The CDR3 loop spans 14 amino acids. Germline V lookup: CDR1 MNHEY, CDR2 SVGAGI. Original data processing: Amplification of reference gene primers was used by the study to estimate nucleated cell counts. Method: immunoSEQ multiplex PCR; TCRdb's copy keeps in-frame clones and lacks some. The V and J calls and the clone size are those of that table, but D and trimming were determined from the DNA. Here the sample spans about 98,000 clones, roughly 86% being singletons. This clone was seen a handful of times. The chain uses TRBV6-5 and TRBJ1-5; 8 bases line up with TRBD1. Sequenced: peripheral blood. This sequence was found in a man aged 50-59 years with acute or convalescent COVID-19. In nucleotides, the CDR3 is TGTGCCAGCAGTCTTTCAGGGGGCGTTCAGCCCCAGCATTTT. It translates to CASSLSGGVQPQHF.